A single sample gave rise to the 2 T cell receptor beta chains below, sequenced in a study of CXCR3-negative and CXCR3-positive naive CD8 T cells (dated by TCRdb to about 2019). Overall study results and their limits: Compared with CXCR3-negative naive cells, CXCR3-positive naive cells had TRB CDR3s with higher hydrophobicity (lower Kidera factor 4), lower energy, and higher strength and volume indices.

Sequenced on a NextSeq 550. The Human TCR Profiling Kit (MiLaboratory) was used to prepare UMI-labeled 5' RACE TRB cDNA libraries. TCRdb reprocessed the reads; each CDR3 protein sequence makes one entry, and DNA is unavailable. The sample's table lists a count of about 89,000 distinct CDR3 sequences. The top ten clones comprise 0.5% to 0.6% of the sample. Antigens for these TCRs are unknown. The sample taken for sequencing was naive CXCR3+ CD8+ T cells from blood. In light of the paper, this sample's cell subset or site label describes: CD45RO-CCR7+CD27+CD95- naive CD8+ T cells expressing CXCR3 (TNR3+). These receptors originate from a human donor in good health. Some clones in this sample may be carry-over from other donors' samples.

This chain uses TRBV28 with TRBJ1-5. This CDR3 region has 13 residues. CDR1 is MDHEN and CDR2 is SYDVKM in the germline V gene. CDR3 amino acids: CASSIAGFQPQHF.

The genes are TRBV7-9 and TRBJ1-5; TCRdb gives TRBD1 as the D gene, but with no DNA this cannot be confirmed. There are 16 residues in the CDR3. CDR1 and CDR2 (germline): SEHNR, FQNEAQ (reference sequence). CDR3 residues: CASSSVAGTGIQPQHF.